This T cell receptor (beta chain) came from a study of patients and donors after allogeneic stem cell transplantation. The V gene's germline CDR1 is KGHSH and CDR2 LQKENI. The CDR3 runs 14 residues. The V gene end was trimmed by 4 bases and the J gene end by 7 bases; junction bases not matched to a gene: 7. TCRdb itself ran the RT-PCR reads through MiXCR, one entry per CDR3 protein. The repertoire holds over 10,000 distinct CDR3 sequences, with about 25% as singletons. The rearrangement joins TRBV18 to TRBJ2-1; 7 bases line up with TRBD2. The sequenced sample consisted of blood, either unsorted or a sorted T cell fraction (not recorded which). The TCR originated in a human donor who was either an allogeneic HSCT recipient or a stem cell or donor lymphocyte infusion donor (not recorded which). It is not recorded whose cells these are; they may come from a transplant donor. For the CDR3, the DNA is TGTGCCAGCTCACGAACTAGCGAGTTGAATGAGCAGTTCTTC. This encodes CASSRTSELNEQFF.